This is a list of T cell receptor beta chains from one sample in a study of PD-1 blockade in classical Hodgkin lymphoma. Using immunoSEQ multiplex PCR, the repertoire was profiled, and TCRdb retains in-frame clones only, with some absent. The sample holds more than 20,000 clones, about 95% seen once. Specimen: peripheral blood mononuclear cells (PBMCs). The source is a human donor with classical Hodgkin lymphoma. Both conserved end residues are part of each CDR3. D genes are given only for firm matches. Some rows have no size entry. The others give once, few or many, or a class for an expanded clone.

size | J | D | V | DNA | CDR3
- | TRBJ2-5 | - | TRBV7-9 | TGTGCCAGCAGCTACGAAGAGACCCAGTACTTC | CASSYEETQYF
- | TRBJ2-7 | - | TRBV10-3 | TGTGCCATCACTCGGGGGCCTAGCTCCTACGAGCAGTACTTC | CAITRGPSSYEQYF
- | TRBJ1-3 | - | TRBV6-5 | TGTGCCAGCAGTACCGGCCACTCTGGAAACACCATATATTTT | CASSTGHSGNTIYF
few | TRBJ2-2 | - | TRBV5-1 | TGCGCCAGCAGCGAACGGGCAAGAGCGGCTTTGAACACCGGGGAGCTGTTTTTT | CASSERARAALNTGELFF
once | TRBJ2-5 | TRBD1 | TRBV7-2 | TGTGCCAGCAGCTTTTCAGGGGGACCTCAAGAGACCCAGTACTTC | CASSFSGGPQETQYF
- | TRBJ2-7 | - | TRBV28 | TGTGCCAGCAGCAGGTCAACAGGGTTATTATTCTACGAGCAGTACTTC | CASSRSTGLLFYEQYF
few | TRBJ1-3 | - | TRBV7-6 | TGTGCCAGCAGTCTGGGGGGAAACACCATATATTTT | CASSLGGNTIYF
- | TRBJ2-3 | TRBD2 | TRBV5-1 | TGCGCCAGCAGCTTGTTAATAGCGGGGCCCACAGATACGCAGTATTTT | CASSLLIAGPTDTQYF
- | TRBJ2-5 | - | TRBV7-9 | TGTGCCAGCAGCTTCGCAGGATCCCTCGGTGAGACCCAGTACTTC | CASSFAGSLGETQYF
few | TRBJ2-7 | - | TRBV2 | TGTGCCAGCACCCCCTCGCAGGTGACCCTTTACGAGCAGTACTTC | CASTPSQVTLYEQYF
few | TRBJ2-7 | TRBD1 | TRBV13 | TGTGCCAGCAGCGATCGGGACAGGAGCTACGAGCAGTACTTC | CASSDRDRSYEQYF
- | TRBJ1-4 | - | TRBV9 | TGTGCCAGCAGCGTATTTGGCGGTGAAAAACTGTTTTTT | CASSVFGGEKLFF
- | TRBJ2-3 | - | TRBV5-6 | TGTGCCAGCACCCTCATCCGGGGCTTGCCTTTCACAGATACGCAGTATTTT | CASTLIRGLPFTDTQYF
- | TRBJ2-1 | TRBD2 | TRBV7-2 | TGTGCCAGCAGCTTAGCTAGCGGGGGGGCCGCGCGAAATGAGCAGTTCTTC | CASSLASGGAARNEQFF
- | TRBJ2-5 | - | TRBV7-2 | TGTGCCAGCAGCTCTACAGAGTTGGAGGAGACCCAGTACTTC | CASSSTELEETQYF
- | TRBJ2-3 | - | TRBV7-6 | TGTGCCAGCACCTTGGGGAACGGCAACACAGATACGCAGTATTTT | CASTLGNGNTDTQYF
- | TRBJ1-5 | TRBD1 | TRBV18 | TGTGCCAGCTCACCAGATGACAGGGGAAGCAATCAGCCCCAGCATTTT | CASSPDDRGSNQPQHF
- | TRBJ1-6 | - | TRBV28 | TGTGCCAGCAGTTTGGGGGGGGCCTCACCCCTCCACTTT | CASSLGGASPLHF
- | TRBJ1-4 | TRBD1 | TRBV29-1 | TGCAGCGTTGACTTGACAGGGACGGGTGAAAAACTGTTTTTT | CSVDLTGTGEKLFF
- | TRBJ1-1 | TRBD1 | TRBV6-6 | TGTGCCAGCAGTTATTTCATCCGACAGGGGAACACTGAAGCTTTCTTT | CASSYFIRQGNTEAFF
- | TRBJ2-3 | TRBD2 | TRBV5-4 | TGTGCCATCGGGACTAGCGGGGGGTTAGATACGCAGTATTTT | CAIGTSGGLDTQYF
- | TRBJ1-1 | - | TRBV28 | TGTGCCAGCAGTTTAATCGAGGATATCACTGAAGCTTTCTTT | CASSLIEDITEAFF
- | TRBJ2-2 | TRBD1 | TRBV18 | TGTGCCAGCTCACCCCGCCAGGGGGTCACCGGGGAGCTGTTTTTT | CASSPRQGVTGELFF
- | TRBJ1-1 | TRBD1 | TRBV10-2 | TGCGCCAGCAGTCCACAGGGGTTGAATGAAGCTTTCTTT | CASSPQGLNEAFF
- | TRBJ2-2 | - | TRBV7-2 | TGTGCCAGCAGCTCGGCCGTGCTCGGAACCGGGGAGCTGTTTTTT | CASSSAVLGTGELFF
- | TRBJ2-1 | TRBD1 | TRBV7-8 | TGTGCCAGCAGCCCAAGGACAGGGATGATAAATGAGCAGTTCTTC | CASSPRTGMINEQFF
- | TRBJ2-7 | TRBD1 | TRBV2 | TGTGCCAGCAGTTTCCTTAGGACAGGGGGGTCGTACGAGCAGTACTTC | CASSFLRTGGSYEQYF
- | TRBJ1-6 | TRBD1 | TRBV27 | TGTGCCAGCAGTAAAGGGAAGGGGGACAGGATAAGCTCCTATAATTCACCCCTCCACTTT | CASSKGKGDRISSYNSPLHF
- | TRBJ1-5 | - | TRBV19 | TGTGCCAGTAGTATGGTGGGCCTGGGGGAGCAGCCCCAGCATTTT | CASSMVGLGEQPQHF
- | TRBJ2-3 | - | TRBV7-3 | TGTGCCAGCAGCTACGACAGCACAGATACGCAGTATTTT | CASSYDSTDTQYF
- | TRBJ2-3 | - | TRBV18 | TGTGCCAGCTCACCAATTGGCAGCACAGATACGCAGTATTTT | CASSPIGSTDTQYF
- | TRBJ2-3 | TRBD2 | TRBV2 | TGTGCCAGCATCGAATGGGGGGGAGATACGCAGTATTTT | CASIEWGGDTQYF
- | TRBJ1-2 | - | TRBV5-4 | TGTGCCAGCAGCCACCGGGACCGAGCCTTCTATGGCTACACCTTC | CASSHRDRAFYGYTF
- | TRBJ2-4 | TRBD1 | TRBV29-1 | TGCAGCGTTGATGACAGGGGCATTCAGTACTTC | CSVDDRGIQYF
- | TRBJ2-2 | TRBD2 | TRBV6-1 | TGTGCCAGCAGTGCCCTAGCGGGCCGCAGAACCGGGGAGCTGTTTTTT | CASSALAGRRTGELFF
- | TRBJ2-2 | TRBD2 | TRBV10-3 | TGTGCCATCAGTGAAAGGCAGCGGGGGATCACCGGGGAGCTGTTTTTT | CAISERQRGITGELFF
- | TRBJ1-1 | - | TRBV19 | TGTGCCAGTATCGATCGGGGCCCTAGACAGATCCATCCTGAAGCTTTCTTT | CASIDRGPRQIHPEAFF
- | TRBJ2-6 | - | TRBV7-9 | TGTGCCAGCAGCTTAATCCCTTGGGGCTCTGGGGCCAACGTCCTGACTTTC | CASSLIPWGSGANVLTF
- | TRBJ1-3 | - | TRBV7-2 | TGTGCCAGCAGCTTAGTTGGGGGCCCGGGTGGAAACACCATATATTTT | CASSLVGGPGGNTIYF
- | TRBJ2-2 | TRBD2 | TRBV28 | TGTGCCAGCAGTTTAGGCGGGAGGCTCACCGGGGAGCTGTTTTTT | CASSLGGRLTGELFF
- | TRBJ1-1 | TRBD1 | TRBV19 | TGTGCCAGTAGTGCCAACAGGGGAACTGAAGCTTTCTTT | CASSANRGTEAFF
- | TRBJ2-7 | - | TRBV9 | TGTGCCAGCAGCGTAGTACCAAGCTCCTACGAGCAGTACTTC | CASSVVPSSYEQYF
- | TRBJ1-1 | - | TRBV6-6 | TGTGCCAGCAGTTTTACAGGAGTCCCTAACACTGAAGCTTTCTTT | CASSFTGVPNTEAFF
- | TRBJ1-5 | TRBD1 | TRBV6-6 | TGTGCCAGCAAAGGACAGGGTGAGCGCAATCAGCCCCAGCATTTT | CASKGQGERNQPQHF
- | TRBJ1-1 | - | TRBV5-1 | TGCGCCAGCCGAATGATCGAGGTCGCGAACACTGAAGCTTTCTTT | CASRMIEVANTEAFF
- | TRBJ1-5 | - | TRBV19 | TGTGCCAGTGGGGCAGTAGATAGCAATCAGCCCCAGCATTTT | CASGAVDSNQPQHF
- | TRBJ2-3 | - | TRBV7-9 | TGTGCCAGCAGCTTAGCGTCCACAGATACGCAGTATTTT | CASSLASTDTQYF
- | TRBJ2-1 | TRBD2 | TRBV7-9 | TGTGCCAGCAGCCTGAGCGGGGGAGAACACTACAATGAGCAGTTCTTC | CASSLSGGEHYNEQFF
- | TRBJ2-5 | - | TRBV5-4 | TGTGCCAGCAGCTTGGCCGGGTGGCGTGAGACCCAGTACTTC | CASSLAGWRETQYF
- | TRBJ1-2 | TRBD1 | TRBV10-2 | TGCGCCAGCAGTGAGAATCTGGGACAGGTTTACTATGGCTACACCTTC | CASSENLGQVYYGYTF
- | TRBJ2-7 | - | TRBV6-5 | TGTGCCAGCAGTTACTCGACACTCTCGCAGTACTTC | CASSYSTLSQYF
few | TRBJ1-2 | - | TRBV28 | TGTGCCAGCAGAAAACCAGGAACTTATGGCTACACCTTC | CASRKPGTYGYTF
few | TRBJ1-6 | TRBD1 | TRBV19 | TGTGCCAGTCATACAGGGGATTCACCCCTCCACTTT | CASHTGDSPLHF
- | TRBJ2-1 | TRBD1 | TRBV28 | TGTGCCAGCAATATAGACAGGGAAATGTACAATGAGCAGTTCTTC | CASNIDREMYNEQFF
- | TRBJ2-7 | TRBD1 | TRBV6-6 | TGTGCCAGCAGTACTGGACAGGGTGGGTACGAGCAGTACTTC | CASSTGQGGYEQYF
- | TRBJ2-2 | TRBD2 | TRBV2 | TGTGCCAGCAGTGAAACGGGGGCTAGCGGGGGGACCGGGGAGCTGTTTTTT | CASSETGASGGTGELFF
- | TRBJ2-7 | TRBD1 | TRBV19 | TGTGCCAGTAGTTCCACGGGACAGGGGACTGAGGAGCAGTACTTC | CASSSTGQGTEEQYF
- | TRBJ2-7 | - | TRBV5-6 | TGTGCCAGCAGCTTGCAGGGTTACGAGCAGTACTTC | CASSLQGYEQYF
- | TRBJ1-2 | - | TRBV27 | TGTGCCAGCAGTCCGACAGGCCCCTATGGCTACACCTTC | CASSPTGPYGYTF
- | TRBJ2-5 | TRBD2 | TRBV27 | TGTGCCAGCAGTTTCTGGCGGGGGGGCGCAGAGACCCAGTACTTC | CASSFWRGGAETQYF